These 26 T cell receptor beta chains share one sample of origin, sequenced in a study of OX40 agonist ivuxolimab in advanced cancers. Method: immunoSEQ multiplex PCR; TCRdb's copy keeps in-frame clones and lacks some. The sample holds roughly 48,000 clones, 75% to 85% seen once. Source: CD4+ or CD8+ T cells sorted from blood, taken in a trial of the OX40 agonist ivuxolimab. The receptors derive from an adult with an advanced solid tumor such as melanoma, head and neck, liver or kidney cancer.

The chain uses TRBV7-2 and TRBJ1-1; no firm D call. Germline V lookup: CDR1 SGHTA, CDR2 FQGNSA. The CDR3 is 16 amino acids. The V end lost 5 bases, the J end lost 4 bases, and 20 bases lay between the germline ends. CDR3 sequence reads: CASSRPSGLLGTEAFF. In DNA form, the CDR3 reads TGTGCCAGCAGCCGTCCCTCGGGCCTCCTCGGCACTGAAGCTTTCTTT.

The chain links TRBV29-1 to TRBJ1-1; D ambiguous. V gave up 4 bases and J gave up 0 bases, with 15 bases separating them. Germline CDR1 SQVTM, CDR2 ANQGSEA. This CDR3 is built from 15 residues. The CDR3 DNA sequence: TGCAGCGTTGGAAGGCAGAGACTTTTGAACACTGAAGCTTTCTTT. This codes for CSVGRQRLLNTEAFF.

V usage is TRBV19 and J usage is TRBJ2-3; D is unresolved. From germline, CDR1 is LNHDA and CDR2 SQIVND (reference sequence). This CDR3 contains 12 residues. The V gene lost 6 bases and the J gene lost 2 bases, with 6 bases spanning the gap. CDR3 amino acids: CASRYNTDTQYF. For the CDR3, the DNA is TGTGCCAGTAGGTATAACACAGATACGCAGTATTTT.

V usage is TRBV12-5 and J usage is TRBJ2-1, with 7 bases aligning to TRBD2. With V trimmed by 1 base and J by 3 bases, 0 bases remained unmatched. Germline V gives CDR1 LGHNT, CDR2 FRNRAP. This CDR3 comprises 14 residues. This CDR3 reads CASGLERDYNEQFF. CDR3 nucleotide sequence: TGTGCTAGTGGTTTGGAGCGGGACTACAATGAGCAGTTCTTC.

The chain joins TRBV6-5 to TRBJ2-7, with D tentatively TRBD1 (7 bases). Germline lookup yields CDR1 MNHEY and CDR2 SVGAGI. Trimming stripped 3 bases from V and 4 bases from J, with 16 bases between. The CDR3 length is 15 residues. The CDR3 region is CASSYARGAWYEQYF. CDR3 in DNA: TGTGCCAGCAGTTATGCCAGGGGGGCTTGGTACGAGCAGTACTTC.

This clone has just one count. This chain links TRBV25-1 with TRBJ2-3, with D perhaps matching TRBD2 (5 bases). Per germline, CDR1 MGHDK and CDR2 SYGVNS. CDR3 size: 15 residues. V was shortened by 2 bases and J by 4 bases, with 13 bases between the two germline ends. CDR3 loop: CASSETASLPDTQYF. The DNA of the CDR3 is TGTGCCAGCAGTGAAACGGCTAGCCTACCAGATACGCAGTATTTT.

J is TRBJ1-6 and V is TRBV9; D unresolved. Germline assignment: CDR1 SGDLS and CDR2 YYNGEE. The CDR3 has 14 residues. The V end lost 4 bases, the J end lost 9 bases, and 14 bases lay between the germline ends. CDR3 protein: CASSTQIGSSPLHF. The CDR3 nucleotides read TGTGCCAGCAGCACTCAGATAGGCAGTTCACCCCTCCACTTT.

The chain is built from TRBV20-1 and TRBJ1-1; no clear D. This CDR3 has 11 amino acids. Between the trimmed V and J ends, which lost 6 bases and 0 bases, there was a span of 5 bases. Germline loops: CDR1 DFQATT, CDR2 SNEGSKA (reference sequence). The CDR3 DNA reads TGCAGTGCACCGCTGAACACTGAAGCTTTCTTT. Its protein product is CSAPLNTEAFF.

The rearrangement uses TRBV2 and TRBJ1-6, with 10 bases lining up with TRBD1. J was trimmed by 7 bases and V by 4 bases; bases with no gene match: 4. The germline CDR1 and CDR2 sequences are SNHLY and FYNNEI. CDR3 size: 15 residues. The CDR3 protein is CASSALGQGNSPLHF. The CDR3 nucleotides are TGTGCCAGCAGTGCGTTGGGACAGGGGAATTCACCCCTCCACTTT.

V is TRBV30 and J is TRBJ2-7, with D hard to call. The CDR3 sequence is 14 residues long. V lost 4 bases and J 4 bases, leaving 17 bases between the germline ends. CDR1 GTSNPN and CDR2 SVGIG come from the germline V gene (reference sequence). The CDR3 here is CAWTPGQRFYEQYF. In DNA form, the CDR3 reads TGTGCCTGGACCCCTGGGCAGCGATTTTACGAGCAGTACTTC.

V gene TRBV7-8 combines with J gene TRBJ2-7, with D perhaps matching TRBD1 (6 bases). Per germline, CDR1 SGHVS and CDR2 FQNEAQ. The CDR3 has 15 residues. Trimming removed 6 bases at V and 2 bases at J, with 17 bases between. CDR3 sequence reads: CASSTTTGFTYEQYF. Here the CDR3 DNA reads TGTGCCAGCAGTACGACCACAGGGTTTACCTACGAGCAGTACTTC.

CDR3 sequence reads: CASSFGPGTRSDEQYF. The CDR3 nucleotides are TGTGCCAGCAGCTTTGGTCCCGGGACTAGGAGTGACGAGCAGTACTTC. The chain links TRBV7-2 to TRBJ2-5, with TRBD2 matching 8 bases. The tail of the sequence fits TRBJ2-7 better, so the J call may be wrong. Germline CDR1 is SGHTA and CDR2 is FQGNSA. The CDR3 extends over 16 amino acids.

This clone appeared a single time. The CDR3, as DNA: TGTGCCAGCACTGAGTGGACTAGCCAAATCACACCCGATACGCAGTATTTT. It codes for CASTEWTSQITPDTQYF. The chain employs TRBV7-3 and TRBJ2-3, with 8 positions matching TRBD2. Germline CDR1 SGHTA, CDR2 FQGTGA. The CDR3 covers 17 residues. V dropped 7 bases and J dropped 6; count of bases not matched to a gene: 18. Complete variable domain (other parts from reference TRBV7-3 and TRBJ2-3): GAGVSQTPSNKVTEKGKYVELRCDPISGHTALYWYRQSLGQGPEFLIYFQGTGAADDSGLPNDRFFAVRPEGSVSTLKIQRTERGDSAVYLCASTEWTSQITPDTQYFGPGTRLTVL.

This sequence joins TRBV10-3 and TRBJ2-1; no clear D. Germline loops: CDR1 ENHRY, CDR2 SYGVKD. Trimming shortened V by 7 bases and J by 1 base, and 8 bases separated the two germline ends. CDR3 length: 13 residues. The CDR3 sequence is CAIKAESYNEQFF. Written as DNA, the CDR3 is TGTGCCATCAAGGCAGAATCCTACAATGAGCAGTTCTTC.

The V call is TRBV28, the J call TRBJ1-4, with 8 nucleotides matching TRBD1. Trimming removed 2 bases from V and 3 bases from J; junction bases left unmatched: 8. The V gene's germline CDR1 is MDHEN and CDR2 SYDVKM. This CDR3 comprises 17 residues. The CDR3: CASSLALKQGANEKLFF. In DNA, the CDR3 is TGTGCCAGCAGTTTAGCCCTCAAACAGGGGGCTAATGAAAAACTGTTTTTT.

The chain recombines TRBV30 with TRBJ1-1; D may be TRBD1 (6 bases). The V gene's germline CDR1 is GTSNPN and CDR2 SVGIG (reference sequence). Trimming took off 2 bases at V and 5 bases at J, with 12 bases between the two ends. The CDR3 contains 13 residues. The DNA for the CDR3 is TGTGCCTGGAGTCAGGGGAGGAGGACTGAAGCTTTCTTT. This codes for CAWSQGRRTEAFF.

This clone has just a few counts. This chain connects TRBV6-5 to TRBJ2-2, with TRBD2 matching 8 bases. CDR3 size: 13 residues. Germline CDR1 reads MNHEY; CDR2 reads SVGAGI. V dropped 8 bases and J dropped 6; count of bases not matched to a gene: 5. This CDR3 reads CASRAGEAGELFF. The CDR3 DNA follows: TGTGCCAGCCGAGCGGGAGAGGCCGGGGAGCTGTTTTTT.

The V and J genes are TRBV27 and TRBJ2-1; 8 bases line up with TRBD1. Germline V gene data show CDR1 as MNHEY and CDR2 as SMNVEV (reference sequence). This CDR3 region has 14 residues. The trim removed 4 bases at V and 3 bases at J, leaving 2 bases unmatched. The CDR3 here is CASSSGTGYNEQFF. CDR3 nucleotides: TGTGCCAGCAGTTCAGGGACAGGCTACAATGAGCAGTTCTTC.

This clone was recorded once. The chain recombines TRBV5-1 with TRBJ2-7; 12 bases line up with TRBD2. The J segment lost 1 base and the V segment lost 0 bases, leaving 2 bases of the junction unmatched. Germline values: CDR1 SGHRS, CDR2 YFSETQ. CDR3 length equals 16 residues. The CDR3 region is CASSLATSGGSYEQYF. In nucleotides, the CDR3 is TGCGCCAGCAGCTTGGCCACTAGCGGGGGGTCCTACGAGCAGTACTTC.

This sequence joins TRBV10-1 and TRBJ2-7, with unresolved D. Germline V lookup: CDR1 WNHNN, CDR2 SYGVQD (reference sequence). This CDR3 has 12 amino acids. The V end lost 7 bases, the J end lost 2 bases, and 9 bases lay between the germline ends. CDR3 DNA: TGCGCCAGCACCCTAGATACCTACGAGCAGTACTTC. It specifies CASTLDTYEQYF.

This chain links TRBV28 with TRBJ1-4; D gene ambiguous. CDR1 is MDHEN, CDR2 SYDVKM, per germline. V was shortened by 5 bases and J by 4 bases, with 14 bases between the two germline ends. There are 15 residues in the CDR3. Here the CDR3 reads CASSPPGGINEKLFF. As DNA, the CDR3 is TGTGCCAGCAGTCCCCCGGGAGGCATTAATGAAAAACTGTTTTTT.

The chain employs TRBV6-6 and TRBJ2-4; 10 nucleotides match TRBD2. The CDR3 consists of 14 residues. The germline V gene encodes CDR1 MNHNY and CDR2 SVGAGI (reference sequence). V shed 6 bases and J 5 bases; nucleotides not matched to a gene: 4. CDR3 sequence: CASSLAGVENIQYF. Written as DNA, the CDR3 is TGTGCCAGCAGCCTAGCGGGAGTTGAAAACATTCAGTACTTC.

J is TRBJ1-5 and V is TRBV2, with D possibly TRBD1 on 5 matching bases. V was shortened by 6 bases and J by 0 bases, with 9 bases between the two germline ends. Germline V gene lookup returns CDR1 SNHLY and CDR2 FYNNEI. This CDR3 is built from 14 residues. The CDR3 bases are TGTGCCAGCAGCCAGGGTTATAGCAATCAGCCCCAGCATTTT. Amino acid sequence: CASSQGYSNQPQHF. Filled out from reference TRBV2 and TRBJ1-5, the complete variable domain reads EPEVTQTPSHQVTQMGQEVILRCVPISNHLYFYWYRQILGQKVEFLVSFYNNEISEKSEIFDDQFSVERPDGSNFTLKIRSTKLEDSAMYFCASSQGYSNQPQHFGDGTRLSIL.

This clone turned up a few times. The chain carries TRBV6-4 and TRBJ1-1; no clear D gene. The V gene's germline CDR1 is MRHNA and CDR2 SNTAGT. Between the trimmed V and J ends, which lost 11 bases and 4 bases, there was a span of 17 bases. The CDR3 runs 13 residues. CDR3 region: CASSEGLGTEAFF. CDR3 bases: TGTGCCTCCTCTGAGGGCCTGGGCACTGAAGCTTTCTTT.

This chain connects TRBV6-1 to TRBJ1-4; 11 bases line up with TRBD1. This CDR3 comprises 14 residues. V lost 6 bases, J lost 8 bases, and 5 bases stayed unmatched. CDR1 and CDR2 (germline): MNHNS, SASEGT. For the CDR3, the DNA is TGTGCCAGCAGGGGGACAGGGGGGACGGAAAAACTGTTTTTT. This encodes CASRGTGGTEKLFF.

This clone was seen just once. The gene calls are TRBV6-5 and TRBJ2-5, with D hard to call. This CDR3 is 13 amino acids long. Per germline, CDR1 MNHEY and CDR2 SVGAGI. The V end lost 3 bases, the J end lost 1 base, and 6 bases lay between the germline ends. The CDR3 DNA reads as TGTGCCAGCAGTTATAACTCCCAAGAGACCCAGTACTTC. Encoded protein: CASSYNSQETQYF.